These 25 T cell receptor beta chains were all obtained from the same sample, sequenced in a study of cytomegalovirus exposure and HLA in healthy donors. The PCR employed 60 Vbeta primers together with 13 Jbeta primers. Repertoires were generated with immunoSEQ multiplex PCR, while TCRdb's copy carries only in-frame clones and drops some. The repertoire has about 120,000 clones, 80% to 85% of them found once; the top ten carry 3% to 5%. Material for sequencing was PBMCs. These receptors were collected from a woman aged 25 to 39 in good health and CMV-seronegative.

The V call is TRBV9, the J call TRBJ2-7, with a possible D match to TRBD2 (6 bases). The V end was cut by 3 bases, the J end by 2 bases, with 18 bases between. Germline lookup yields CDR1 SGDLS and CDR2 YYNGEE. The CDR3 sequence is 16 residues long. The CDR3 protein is CASSAGGSGFPYEQYF. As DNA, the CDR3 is TGTGCCAGCAGCGCCGGGGGATCCGGGTTCCCCTACGAGCAGTACTTC.

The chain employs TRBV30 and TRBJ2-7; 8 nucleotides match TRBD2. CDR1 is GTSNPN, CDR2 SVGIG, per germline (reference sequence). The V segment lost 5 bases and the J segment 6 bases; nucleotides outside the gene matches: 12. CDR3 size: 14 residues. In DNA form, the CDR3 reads TGTGCCTGGGGGCCGGGGGGACTAGGTACCGAGCAGTACTTC. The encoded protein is CAWGPGGLGTEQYF.

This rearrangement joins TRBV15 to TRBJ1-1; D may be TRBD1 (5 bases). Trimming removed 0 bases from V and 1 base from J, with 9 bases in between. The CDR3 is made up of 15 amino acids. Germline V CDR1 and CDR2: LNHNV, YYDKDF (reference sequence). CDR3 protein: CATSREVTANTEAFF. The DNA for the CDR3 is TGTGCCACCAGCAGAGAGGTGACAGCGAACACTGAAGCTTTCTTT.

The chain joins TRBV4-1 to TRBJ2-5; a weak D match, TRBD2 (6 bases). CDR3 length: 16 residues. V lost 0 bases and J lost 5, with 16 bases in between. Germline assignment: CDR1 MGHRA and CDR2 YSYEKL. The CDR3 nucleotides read TGCGCCAGCAGCCAAGATCCCCCCGGGAGTTTGGAGACCCAGTACTTC. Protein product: CASSQDPPGSLETQYF.

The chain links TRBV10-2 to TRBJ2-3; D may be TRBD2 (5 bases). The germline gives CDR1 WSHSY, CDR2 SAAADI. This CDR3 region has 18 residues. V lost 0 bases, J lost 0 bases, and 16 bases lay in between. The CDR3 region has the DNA TGCGCCAGCAGTGAGTCGACGGTGCGGGTGGAGAGCACAGATACGCAGTATTTT. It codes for CASSESTVRVESTDTQYF.

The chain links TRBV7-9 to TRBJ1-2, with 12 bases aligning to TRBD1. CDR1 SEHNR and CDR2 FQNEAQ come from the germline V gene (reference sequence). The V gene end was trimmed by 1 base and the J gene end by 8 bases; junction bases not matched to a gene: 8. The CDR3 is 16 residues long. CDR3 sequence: CASSLDRDRGPKGYTF. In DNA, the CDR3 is TGTGCCAGCAGCTTAGACCGGGACAGGGGGCCGAAGGGCTACACCTTC.

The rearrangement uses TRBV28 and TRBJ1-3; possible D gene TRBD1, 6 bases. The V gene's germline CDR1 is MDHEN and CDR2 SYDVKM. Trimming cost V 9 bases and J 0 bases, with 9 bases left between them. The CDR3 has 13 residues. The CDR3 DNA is TGTGCCAGTGACAGGTCCTCTGGAAACACCATATATTTT. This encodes CASDRSSGNTIYF.

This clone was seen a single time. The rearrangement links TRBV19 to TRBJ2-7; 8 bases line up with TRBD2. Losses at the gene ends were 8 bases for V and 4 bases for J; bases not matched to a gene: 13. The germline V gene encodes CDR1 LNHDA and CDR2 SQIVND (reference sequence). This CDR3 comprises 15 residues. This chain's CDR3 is CASSEAGVKGYEQYF. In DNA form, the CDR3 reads TGTGCCAGTTCTGAAGCGGGAGTGAAGGGTTACGAGCAGTACTTC.

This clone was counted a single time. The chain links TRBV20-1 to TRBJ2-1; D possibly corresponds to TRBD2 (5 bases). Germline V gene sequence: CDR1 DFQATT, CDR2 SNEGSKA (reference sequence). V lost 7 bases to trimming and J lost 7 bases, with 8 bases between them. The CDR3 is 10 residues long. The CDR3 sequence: CSGSGNEQFF. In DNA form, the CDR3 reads TGCAGTGGGAGCGGTAATGAGCAGTTCTTC.

The CDR3 nucleotides read TGTGCCAGCAGCTTGACGAGCTCTGGGGCCAACGTCCTGACTTTC. Translated, it gives CASSLTSSGANVLTF. V and J are TRBV5-4 and TRBJ2-6; no reliable D call. CDR1 is SGHNT and CDR2 is YYREEE in the germline V gene (reference sequence). The CDR3 length is 15 residues. The V end lost 1 base, the J end lost 0 bases, and 5 bases lay between the germline ends.

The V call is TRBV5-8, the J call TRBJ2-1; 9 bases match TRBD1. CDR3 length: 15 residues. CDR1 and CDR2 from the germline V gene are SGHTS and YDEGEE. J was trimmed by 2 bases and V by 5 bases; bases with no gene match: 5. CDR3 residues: CASSQDRGAYNEQFF. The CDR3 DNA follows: TGTGCCAGCAGTCAGGACAGGGGTGCCTACAATGAGCAGTTCTTC.

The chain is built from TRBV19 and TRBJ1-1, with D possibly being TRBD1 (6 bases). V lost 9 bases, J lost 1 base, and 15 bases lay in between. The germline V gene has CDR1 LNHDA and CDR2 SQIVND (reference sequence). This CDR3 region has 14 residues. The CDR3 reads CASKPRTENTEAFF. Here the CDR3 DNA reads TGTGCCAGCAAGCCCCGGACAGAGAACACTGAAGCTTTCTTT.

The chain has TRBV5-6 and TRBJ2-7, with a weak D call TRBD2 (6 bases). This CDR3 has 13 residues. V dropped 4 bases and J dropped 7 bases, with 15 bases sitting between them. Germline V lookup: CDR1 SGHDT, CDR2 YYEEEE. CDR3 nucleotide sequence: TGTGCCAGCAGCCTGGGGACTCCCCAAGAGCAGTACTTC. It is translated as CASSLGTPQEQYF.

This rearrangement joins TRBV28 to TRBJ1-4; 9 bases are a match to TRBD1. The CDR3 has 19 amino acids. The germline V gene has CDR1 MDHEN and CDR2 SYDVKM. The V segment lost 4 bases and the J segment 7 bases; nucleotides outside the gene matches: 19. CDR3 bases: TGTGCCAGCAGTTCGCAACAGGGGGCGCACAGTCTCCTTGGTGAAAAACTGTTTTTT. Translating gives CASSSQQGAHSLLGEKLFF.

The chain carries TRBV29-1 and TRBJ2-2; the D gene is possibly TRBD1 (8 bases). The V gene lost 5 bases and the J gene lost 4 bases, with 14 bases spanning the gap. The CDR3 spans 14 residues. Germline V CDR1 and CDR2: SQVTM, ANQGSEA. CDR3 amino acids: CSVQQGEGTGELFF. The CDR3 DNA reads TGCAGCGTTCAACAGGGGGAGGGCACCGGGGAGCTGTTTTTT.

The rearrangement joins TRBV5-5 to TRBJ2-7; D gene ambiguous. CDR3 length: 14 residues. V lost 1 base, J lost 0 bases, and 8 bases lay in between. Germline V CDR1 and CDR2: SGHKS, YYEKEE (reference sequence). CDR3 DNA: TGTGCCAGCAGCTTGACAGAGAGCTCCTACGAGCAGTACTTC. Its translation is CASSLTESSYEQYF.

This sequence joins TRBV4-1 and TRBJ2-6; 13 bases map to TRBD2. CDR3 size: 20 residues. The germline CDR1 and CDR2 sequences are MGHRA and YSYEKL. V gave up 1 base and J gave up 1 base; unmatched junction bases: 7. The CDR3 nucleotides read TGCGCCAGCAGCCAAGGCGAAGGACTAGCGGGAGCATCTGGGGCCAACGTCCTGACTTTC. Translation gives CASSQGEGLAGASGANVLTF.

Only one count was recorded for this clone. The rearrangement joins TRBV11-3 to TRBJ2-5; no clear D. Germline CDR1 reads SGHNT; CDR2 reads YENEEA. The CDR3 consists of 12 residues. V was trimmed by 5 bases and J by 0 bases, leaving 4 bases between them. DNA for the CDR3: TGTGCCAGCAGCAGCAACCAAGAGACCCAGTACTTC. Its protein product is CASSSNQETQYF.

The CDR3 reads CASSDRGFNYNEQFF. The CDR3 DNA reads TGCGCCAGCAGTGACAGGGGATTCAACTACAATGAGCAGTTCTTC. This rearrangement joins TRBV10-1 to TRBJ2-1, with a tentative D call TRBD1 (6 bases). Germline loops: CDR1 WNHNN, CDR2 SYGVQD (reference sequence). Trimming stripped 3 bases from V and 3 bases from J, with 12 bases between. The CDR3 is 15 residues long.

The DNA for the CDR3 is TGCGCCAGCAGCCTCAACGCGGGAGGGATGTACGAGCAGTACTTC. Amino acid sequence: CASSLNAGGMYEQYF. The gene calls are TRBV4-1 and TRBJ2-7; 9 nucleotides align to TRBD2. After removal of 4 bases from V and 4 bases from J, the junction contained 8 bases not matched to a gene. The length of the CDR3 is 15 residues. Per germline, CDR1 MGHRA and CDR2 YSYEKL.

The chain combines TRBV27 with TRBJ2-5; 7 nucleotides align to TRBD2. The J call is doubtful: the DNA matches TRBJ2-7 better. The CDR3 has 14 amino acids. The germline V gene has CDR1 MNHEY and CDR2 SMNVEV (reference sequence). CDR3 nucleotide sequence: TGTGCCAGCAGCCCTCTAGCGGATACCTACGAGCAGTACTTC. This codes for CASSPLADTYEQYF.

CDR3 loop: CASSLQGRAFF. DNA of the CDR3: TGTGCCAGCAGCTTACAGGGGCGAGCTTTCTTT. The V call is TRBV7-9, the J call TRBJ1-1; D possibly corresponds to TRBD1 (6 bases). V was trimmed by 2 bases and J by 10 bases, leaving 8 bases between them. Per germline, CDR1 SEHNR and CDR2 FQNEAQ (reference sequence). CDR3 length equals 11 residues.

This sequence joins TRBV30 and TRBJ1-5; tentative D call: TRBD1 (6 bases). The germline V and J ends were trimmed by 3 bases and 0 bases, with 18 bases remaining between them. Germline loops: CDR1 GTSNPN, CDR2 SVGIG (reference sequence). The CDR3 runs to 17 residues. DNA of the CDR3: TGTGCCTGGAGCTCATGGGGGCACAGGCTTAGCAATCAGCCCCAGCATTTT. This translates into CAWSSWGHRLSNQPQHF.

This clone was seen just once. CDR3 loop: CASSQEPTGTQPQHF. The CDR3 DNA sequence: TGCGCCAGCAGCCAAGAACCGACAGGGACTCAGCCCCAGCATTTT. This chain links TRBV4-3 with TRBJ1-5, with 7 bases fitting TRBD1. Trimming cost V 0 bases and J 6 bases; bases outside gene matches: 5. Germline loops: CDR1 LGHNA, CDR2 YSLEER. The CDR3 is made up of 15 amino acids.

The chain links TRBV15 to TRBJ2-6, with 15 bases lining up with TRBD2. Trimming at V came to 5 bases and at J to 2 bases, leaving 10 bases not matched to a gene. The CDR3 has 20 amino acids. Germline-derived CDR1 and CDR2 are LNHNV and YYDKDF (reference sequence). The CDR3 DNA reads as TGTGCCACCAGCTCTCGATCAGGACTAGCGGGAGGGGCTGGGGCCAACGTCCTGACTTTC. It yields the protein CATSSRSGLAGGAGANVLTF.